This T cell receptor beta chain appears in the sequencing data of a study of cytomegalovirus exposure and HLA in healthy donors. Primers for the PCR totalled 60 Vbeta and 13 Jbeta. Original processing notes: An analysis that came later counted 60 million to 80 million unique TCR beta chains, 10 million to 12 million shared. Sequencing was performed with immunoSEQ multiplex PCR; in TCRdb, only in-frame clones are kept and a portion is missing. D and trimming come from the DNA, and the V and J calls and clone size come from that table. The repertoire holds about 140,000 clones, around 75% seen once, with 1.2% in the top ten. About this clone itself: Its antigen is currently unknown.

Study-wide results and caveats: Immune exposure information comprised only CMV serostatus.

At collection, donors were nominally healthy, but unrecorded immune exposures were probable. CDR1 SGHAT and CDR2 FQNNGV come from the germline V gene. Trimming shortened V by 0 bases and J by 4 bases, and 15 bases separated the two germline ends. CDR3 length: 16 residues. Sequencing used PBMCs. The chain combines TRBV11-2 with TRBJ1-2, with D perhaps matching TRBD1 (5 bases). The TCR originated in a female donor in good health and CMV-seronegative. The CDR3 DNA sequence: TGTGCCAGCAGCTTAGATCCCGGGGGAGCATCCTATGGCTACACCTTC. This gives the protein CASSLDPGGASYGYTF.